This TCR beta chain was identified in a study of cytotoxic CD8 clonotypes in ibrutinib-treated CLL listed by TCRdb under 2021. A note on the overall study: In this cohort, around 15 patients were treatment-naive and roughly ten were relapsed/refractory, while around 17 had unmutated IGHV. Partial responses were observed in roughly 25 patients and complete responses in 2; after a median follow-up of 68 months, remission was maintained in around 14 patients and progression was observed in 12. Response samples were taken after a median of approximately a year on treatment, ranging from 6 to 36 months. On average, each sample had about 260,000 productive templates and 96,000 or so productive rearrangements. Longitudinal samples were available for about 30% of the roughly 86 trial participants. Cryopreserved peripheral blood mononuclear cells were obtained prior to treatment, at the time of response, and at either disease progression or sustained remission.

This clone occurred a few times. Its antigen has not been determined. Nothing much larger sits one base from this clone, and base qualities are not available. Taken from cysteine to phenylalanine, the CDR3 has 19 residues. Only CDR3 DNA is held: 57 bases, read in frame from base 1. For this chain, trimming is 5 bases at the V end and 5 bases at the J end, and the number of junction bases without a gene match is 16. Reading the germline V gene gives CDR1 KGHSH and CDR2 LQKENI. The full study reports these points: Public clonotypes were found to be uncommon and were observed to contract or remain stable during treatment; the increase in clonality was shown to reflect expansion of private clonotypes at ibrutinib response. At ibrutinib response clonality went up, during sustained remission it held steady, and at progression it dropped back toward baseline. At baseline, clonality was higher than in age-matched healthy donors and showed a strong correlation with circulating CD8+ T-cell counts. Sampling times were not matched between sustained-remission and progressing patients, and lymph node repertoires were not studied.

Roughly 1.8 micrograms of genomic DNA were extracted from cryopreserved PBMCs for TCR beta library preparation. High-throughput TCR beta sequencing was performed on longitudinal blood samples from CLL patients receiving ibrutinib monotherapy. The patients were enrolled in a single-center, open-label phase 2 trial of ibrutinib monotherapy. On a MiSeq, deep resolution sequencing aimed for a depth between 1 in 1 million and 1 in 200,000 T cells, with each clonotype covered approximately 9.8x on average. The immunoSEQ hsTCRB Kit was used to generate TCR beta libraries. The study's processing was this. ImmunoSEQ Data Assistant and ImmunoSEQ Analyzer were used for data analysis, and V, D and J genes were assigned according to IMGT definitions. Clonality, with values ranging from 0 to 1, was calculated as one minus the normalized Shannon entropy of productive rearrangement frequencies. Only overrepresented clonotypes making up at least 0.05% of each patient's repertoire were included in the public clonotype analysis. Approximately 13 age-matched healthy donor repertoires from immuneACCESS served as clonality controls. This is the immuneACCESS table as TCRdb keeps it, with only in-frame sequences that have V and J called. A part of the clones is gone; compared with another copy, unresolved V genes explain less than half, and the rest is unexplained. That table is the source of V, J and clone size, and D and trimming were worked out from the DNA. In all, the sample holds about 310,000 clones, and roughly 79% of those were seen once. The ten largest clones take up 6.5% to 8.5% of the sample.

This sequence originates from a human donor with chronic lymphocytic leukemia. This chain joins TRBV18 to TRBJ2-3, with 13 bases aligning to TRBD2. The sample consisted of PBMCs, taken before ibrutinib treatment. The CDR3 protein sequence reads: CASSSSRGLAGAWGDTQYF. The DNA sequence reads TGTGCCAGCTCATCTAGCCGCGGACTAGCGGGAGCGTGGGGAGATACGCAGTATTTT.